The rows below give T cell receptor beta chains drawn from one sample of a study of T cells in localized non-small cell lung cancer. The protocol was immunoSEQ multiplex PCR, while the TCRdb copy is restricted to in-frame clones and leaves out a portion. The sample lists roughly 6,000 clones; roughly 89% were seen once. Sequenced here: peripheral blood, sampled before any cancer treatment. The source is a male donor older than 55 with stage I lung adenocarcinoma. The CDR3 runs from the conserved cysteine through the conserved F or W. The D gene is left open where the match is weak. The size entry is marked missing in some rows and otherwise reads once, few, many or a size class.

D gene,clone size,V gene,J gene,CDR3 DNA,CDR3 protein
-,once,TRBV10-3,TRBJ2-2,TGTGCCATCAGTGTAATACTATCTAACACCGGGGAGCTGTTTTTT,CAISVILSNTGELFF
-,few,TRBV27,TRBJ1-5,TGTGCCAGCAGTTTATTGGGGGCCCAGCCCCAGCATTTT,CASSLLGAQPQHF
TRBD1,-,TRBV7-2,TRBJ1-2,TGTGCCAGCAGCTTAGGATCAGGGAGGGGGCGGGATGGCTACACCTTC,CASSLGSGRGRDGYTF
-,-,TRBV2,TRBJ1-5,TGTGCCAGCAGTGACAGGAAAGTTCAGCCCCAGCATTTT,CASSDRKVQPQHF
-,-,TRBV5-1,TRBJ2-5,TGCGCCAGCAGCTTGGGACAGTTCGAGCCCCAGTACTTC,CASSLGQFEPQYF
TRBD1,-,TRBV30,TRBJ2-7,TGTGCCTGGAGTAGCCCGGGACAGGGGTTACCCGAGCAGTACTTC,CAWSSPGQGLPEQYF
-,-,TRBV2,TRBJ1-2,TGTGCCAGCACCCGCCCCGGGAGGGCTTATGGCTACACCTTC,CASTRPGRAYGYTF
-,once,TRBV10-1,TRBJ1-2,TGCGCCAGCAGGTTCAGCTCGGTCGGCTACACCTTC,CASRFSSVGYTF
-,-,TRBV5-6,TRBJ1-4,TGTGCCAGCAGCAGGACGGGGGGCGCGGATGAAAAACTGTTTTTT,CASSRTGGADEKLFF
-,-,TRBV18,TRBJ2-2,TGTGCCAGCTCTCCCCAGGGGAAGGTTCCCGGGGAGCTGTTTTTT,CASSPQGKVPGELFF
TRBD1,-,TRBV6-1,TRBJ1-5,TGTGCCAGCAGCCTGGACAGGGGAGTAGGTCAGCCCCAGCATTTT,CASSLDRGVGQPQHF
-,-,TRBV5-6,TRBJ2-2,TGTGCCAGCAGCTCCTTGCCAGATAGGGAGGCCGGAAACACCGGGGAGCTGTTTTTT,CASSSLPDREAGNTGELFF
-,-,TRBV4-1,TRBJ1-3,TGCGCCAGCAGCCGCGTGGGGGGGTCTGGGGCGATTGGAAACACCATATATTTT,CASSRVGGSGAIGNTIYF
-,-,TRBV2,TRBJ1-4,TGTGCCAGCACCGACAATCCCCCCGAAAAACTGTTTTTT,CASTDNPPEKLFF
TRBD2,-,TRBV7-3,TRBJ2-5,TGTGCCACCGGGACTAGCGGGGGCCCATGGGAGACCCAGTACTTC,CATGTSGGPWETQYF
TRBD1,once,TRBV29-1,TRBJ1-4,TGCAGCGTTGACAGGGGGGAGGCTAATGAAAAACTGTTTTTT,CSVDRGEANEKLFF
TRBD2,-,TRBV29-1,TRBJ2-5,TGCAGCGTTCCCGAGGGAGGGGTTGAGACCCAGTACTTC,CSVPEGGVETQYF
TRBD2,-,TRBV10-1,TRBJ2-5,TGCGCCAGCAGTGCCATAGCGGGAGGGCCGGGGGAGACCCAGTACTTC,CASSAIAGGPGETQYF
-,-,TRBV9,TRBJ2-7,TGTGCCAGCAGCGGATTTGGCCTTGGCGAGCAGTACTTC,CASSGFGLGEQYF
-,-,TRBV6-1,TRBJ2-3,TGTGCCAGCAACGAAGGGCCTAGCACAGATACGCAGTATTTT,CASNEGPSTDTQYF
-,once,TRBV7-9,TRBJ1-1,TGTGCCAGCAGCTCAATAACAGGGAAAGGTGAAGCTTTCTTT,CASSSITGKGEAFF
-,-,TRBV5-6,TRBJ2-5,TGTGCCAGCAGCCGCGAGGGGGCGGGGGAGACCCAGTACTTC,CASSREGAGETQYF
TRBD1,-,TRBV27,TRBJ1-5,TGTGCCAGCAGCCAGACAGGGGAGGATCAGCCCCAGCATTTT,CASSQTGEDQPQHF
-,-,TRBV7-9,TRBJ1-2,TGTGCCAGCAGCTTAACAGGGCCTCGCGGCTACACCTTC,CASSLTGPRGYTF
-,-,TRBV18,TRBJ1-2,TGTGCCAGCTCACCTACGGGTAACTATGGCTACACCTTC,CASSPTGNYGYTF
-,-,TRBV5-5,TRBJ1-3,TGTGCCAGCAGAAACAGTAAGGGCGGAAACACCATATATTTT,CASRNSKGGNTIYF
TRBD1,-,TRBV11-3,TRBJ2-7,TGTGCCAGCAGCCCTCATCCGGGACAGGGCCCCCACGAGCAGTACTTC,CASSPHPGQGPHEQYF
-,-,TRBV5-1,TRBJ2-1,TGCGCCAGCAGCTTGACCGGGGTCTCCTACAATGAGCAGTTCTTC,CASSLTGVSYNEQFF
TRBD1,-,TRBV7-6,TRBJ2-5,TGTGCCAGCAGCTTAGTTGGCTACAGGGGGCCCCAAGAGACCCAGTACTTC,CASSLVGYRGPQETQYF
-,-,TRBV29-1,TRBJ2-3,TGCAGCGGAGCGCAGGCCTCAGATACGCAGTATTTT,CSGAQASDTQYF
-,-,TRBV5-4,TRBJ2-3,TGTGCCAGCAGGGAAAGCACAGATACGCAGTATTTT,CASRESTDTQYF
-,-,TRBV7-6,TRBJ2-6,TGTGCCAGCAGCCCGGCGGCCGGGAGTTCTGGTGGGGCCAACGTCCTGACTTTC,CASSPAAGSSGGANVLTF
-,-,TRBV9,TRBJ1-1,TGTGCCAGCAGCCTCTCAGCTGACACTGAAGCTTTCTTT,CASSLSADTEAFF
-,-,TRBV6-1,TRBJ1-5,TGTGCCAGCAGTGAAGAGGGCAGGGCCCAGCCCCAGCATTTT,CASSEEGRAQPQHF
-,-,TRBV27,TRBJ1-6,TGTGCCAGCAGTTTCATAAGGCGGCCTCTCCACTTT,CASSFIRRPLHF
TRBD1,-,TRBV7-2,TRBJ2-1,TGTGCCAGCAGCTTAGACAGGGGGCTCTCCAATGAGCAGTTCTTC,CASSLDRGLSNEQFF
-,once,TRBV5-1,TRBJ2-1,TGCGCCAGCAGCGAGGGAACCGCGCAGGGAACGGAGTTCTTC,CASSEGTAQGTEFF
-,-,TRBV18,TRBJ2-2,TGTGCCAGCTCACCACGTAGCTGGCCCGGGGAGCTGTTTTTT,CASSPRSWPGELFF
-,-,TRBV18,TRBJ1-1,TGTGCCAGCTCACCCTCCATAGGGGGTAACACTGAAGCTTTCTTT,CASSPSIGGNTEAFF
-,once,TRBV7-9,TRBJ1-2,TGTGCCAGCAGCTCTTCTTGGTCCGCAGGAGGTAACTATGGCTACACCTTC,CASSSSWSAGGNYGYTF
TRBD2,-,TRBV10-3,TRBJ2-5,TGTGCCATCAGACCGGGAACGGGGACTAGCGGGGGATCAAAACAAGAGACCCAGTACTTC,CAIRPGTGTSGGSKQETQYF
-,few,TRBV2,TRBJ1-5,TGTGCCAGCAGTTTAAGGGGGCCCCAGCATTTT,CASSLRGPQHF
TRBD2,-,TRBV10-3,TRBJ2-5,TGTGCCATCACCGGGACTACACAAGAGACCCAGTACTTC,CAITGTTQETQYF
TRBD1,-,TRBV5-8,TRBJ1-6,TGTGCCAGCAATCGACCAGGGGGTGGTTCACCCCTCCACTTT,CASNRPGGGSPLHF
-,-,TRBV5-5,TRBJ2-6,TGTGCCAGCCCGCTCGCACAAAGTCGGGCCAACGTCCTGACTTTC,CASPLAQSRANVLTF
-,-,TRBV7-9,TRBJ2-4,TGTGCCAGCAGCTTGGGGCATAGTGCCAAAAACATTCAGTACTTC,CASSLGHSAKNIQYF
-,-,TRBV11-3,TRBJ2-3,TGTGCCAGCGCGGGGGATACGCAGTATTTT,CASAGDTQYF
-,few,TRBV11-2,TRBJ1-5,TGTGCCAGCAGCTTAGGTTCAGGGGTGGGCAATCAGCCCCAGCATTTT,CASSLGSGVGNQPQHF
TRBD1,once,TRBV19,TRBJ1-5,TGTGCCAGTAGTATAGAAGACAGGGTCAATCAGCCCCAGCATTTT,CASSIEDRVNQPQHF
-,-,TRBV29-1,TRBJ1-2,TGCAGCGTTGAAGATCTTCGGGTTAACTATGGCTACACCTTC,CSVEDLRVNYGYTF
TRBD1,-,TRBV11-1,TRBJ1-1,TGTGCCAGCAGACATCACCCGTGGACAGGGGAAAACACTGAAGCTTTCTTT,CASRHHPWTGENTEAFF
-,-,TRBV13,TRBJ2-3,TGTGCCAGCAGCCACGGACGGTCCTCCATCACAGATACGCAGTATTTT,CASSHGRSSITDTQYF
-,-,TRBV7-8,TRBJ1-5,TGTGCCGTGGCTGGGGTCAATCAGCCCCAGCATTTT,CAVAGVNQPQHF